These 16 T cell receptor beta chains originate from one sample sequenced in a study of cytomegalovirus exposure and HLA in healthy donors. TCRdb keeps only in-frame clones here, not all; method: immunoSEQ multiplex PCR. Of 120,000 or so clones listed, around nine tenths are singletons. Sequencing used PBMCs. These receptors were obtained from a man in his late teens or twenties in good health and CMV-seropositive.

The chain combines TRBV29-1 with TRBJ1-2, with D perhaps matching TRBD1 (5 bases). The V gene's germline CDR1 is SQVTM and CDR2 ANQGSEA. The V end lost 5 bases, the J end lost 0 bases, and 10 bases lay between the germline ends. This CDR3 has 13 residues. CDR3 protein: CSVSGRANYGYTF. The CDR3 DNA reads TGCAGCGTTTCAGGGAGGGCTAACTATGGCTACACCTTC.

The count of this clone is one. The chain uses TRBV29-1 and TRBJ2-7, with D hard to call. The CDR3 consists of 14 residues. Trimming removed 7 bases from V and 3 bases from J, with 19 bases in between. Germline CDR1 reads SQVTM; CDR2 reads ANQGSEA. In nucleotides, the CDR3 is TGCAGCGCGGCCCCTGAGTGGGCAGGCTACGAGCAGTACTTC. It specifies CSAAPEWAGYEQYF.

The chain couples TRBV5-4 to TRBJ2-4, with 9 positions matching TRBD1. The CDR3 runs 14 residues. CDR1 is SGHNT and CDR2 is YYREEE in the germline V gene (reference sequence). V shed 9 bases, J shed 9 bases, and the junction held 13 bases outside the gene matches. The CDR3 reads CATATTGGASIQYF. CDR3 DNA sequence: TGTGCCACAGCAACAACAGGGGGCGCGTCCATTCAGTACTTC.

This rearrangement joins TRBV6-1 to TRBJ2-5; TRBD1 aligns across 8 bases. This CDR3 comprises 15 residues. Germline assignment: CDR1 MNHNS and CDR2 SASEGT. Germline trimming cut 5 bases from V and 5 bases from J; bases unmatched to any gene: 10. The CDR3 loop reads CASSRQGTGSETQYF. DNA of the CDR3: TGTGCCAGCAGTCGACAGGGGACTGGATCGGAGACCCAGTACTTC.

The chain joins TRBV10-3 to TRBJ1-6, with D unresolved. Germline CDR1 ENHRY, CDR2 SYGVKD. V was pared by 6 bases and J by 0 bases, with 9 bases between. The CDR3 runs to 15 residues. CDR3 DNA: TGTGCCATCAGCGGAACTAGCTCCTATAATTCACCCCTCCACTTT. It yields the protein CAISGTSSYNSPLHF.

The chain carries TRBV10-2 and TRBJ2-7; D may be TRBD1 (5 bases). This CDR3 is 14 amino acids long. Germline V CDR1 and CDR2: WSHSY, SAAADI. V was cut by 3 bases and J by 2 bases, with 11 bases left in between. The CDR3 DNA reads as TGCGCCAGCAGTGACAGGGCAGCTGCCTACGAGCAGTACTTC. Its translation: CASSDRAAAYEQYF.

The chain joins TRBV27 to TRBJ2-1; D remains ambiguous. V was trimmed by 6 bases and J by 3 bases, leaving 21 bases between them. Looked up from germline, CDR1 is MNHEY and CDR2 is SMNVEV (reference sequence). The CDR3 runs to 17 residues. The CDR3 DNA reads TGTGCCAGCAGCAAGAATCCACAGTTCCCCCGCTACAATGAGCAGTTCTTC. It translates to CASSKNPQFPRYNEQFF.

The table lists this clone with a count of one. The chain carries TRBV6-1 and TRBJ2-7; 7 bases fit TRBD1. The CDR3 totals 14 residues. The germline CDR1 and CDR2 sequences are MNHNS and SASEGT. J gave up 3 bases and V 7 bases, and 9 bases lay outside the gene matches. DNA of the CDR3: TGTGCCAGCAAAGGGACGGGACAGAGCTACGAGCAGTACTTC. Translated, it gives CASKGTGQSYEQYF.

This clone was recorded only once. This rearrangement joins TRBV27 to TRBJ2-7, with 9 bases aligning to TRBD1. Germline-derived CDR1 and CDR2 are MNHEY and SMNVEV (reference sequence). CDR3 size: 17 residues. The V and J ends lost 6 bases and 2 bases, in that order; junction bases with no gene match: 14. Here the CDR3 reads CASRPSSGTGITYEQYF. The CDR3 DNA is TGTGCCAGCAGACCCAGTTCCGGGACAGGGATCACCTACGAGCAGTACTTC.

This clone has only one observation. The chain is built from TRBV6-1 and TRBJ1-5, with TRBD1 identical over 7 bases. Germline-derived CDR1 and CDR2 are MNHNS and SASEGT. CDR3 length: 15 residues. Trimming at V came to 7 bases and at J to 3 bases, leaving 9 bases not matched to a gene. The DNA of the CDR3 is TGTGCCAGCAACCGACAGGGAATAGACAATCAGCCCCAGCATTTT. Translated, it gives CASNRQGIDNQPQHF.

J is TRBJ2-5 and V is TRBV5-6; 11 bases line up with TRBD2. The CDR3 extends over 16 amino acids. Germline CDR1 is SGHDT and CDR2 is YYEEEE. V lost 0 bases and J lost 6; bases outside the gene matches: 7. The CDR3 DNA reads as TGTGCCAGCAGCTTGGTTACTAGCGGGGGTGCGAAGACCCAGTACTTC. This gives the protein CASSLVTSGGAKTQYF.

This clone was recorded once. CDR3 residues: CASSQYQQGQGFKAFF. The CDR3 DNA follows: TGTGCCAGCAGCCAATACCAGCAAGGACAGGGGTTTAAGGCTTTCTTT. This rearrangement joins TRBV13 to TRBJ1-1, with 9 bases matching TRBD1. Trimming at V came to 5 bases and at J to 11 bases, leaving 18 bases not matched to a gene. The length of the CDR3 is 16 residues. Germline loops: CDR1 PRHDT, CDR2 FYEKMQ (reference sequence).

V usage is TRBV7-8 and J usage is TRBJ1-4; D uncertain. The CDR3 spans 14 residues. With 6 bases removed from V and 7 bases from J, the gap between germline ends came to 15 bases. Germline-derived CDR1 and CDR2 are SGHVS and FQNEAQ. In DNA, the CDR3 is TGTGCCAGCAGTCACGATGGGAGTGGTGAAAAACTGTTTTTT. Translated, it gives CASSHDGSGEKLFF.

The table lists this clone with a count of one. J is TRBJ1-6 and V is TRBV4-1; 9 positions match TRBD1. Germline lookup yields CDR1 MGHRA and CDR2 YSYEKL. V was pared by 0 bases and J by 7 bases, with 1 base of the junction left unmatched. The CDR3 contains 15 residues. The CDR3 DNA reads TGCGCCAGCAGCCAAGAGGGACAGGGAAATTCACCCCTCCACTTT. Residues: CASSQEGQGNSPLHF.

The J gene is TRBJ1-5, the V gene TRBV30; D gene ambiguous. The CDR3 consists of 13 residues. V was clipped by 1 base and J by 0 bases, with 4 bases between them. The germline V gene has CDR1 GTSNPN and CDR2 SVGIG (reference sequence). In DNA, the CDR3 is TGTGCCTGGAGTGGAGATAGCAATCAGCCCCAGCATTTT. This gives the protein CAWSGDSNQPQHF.

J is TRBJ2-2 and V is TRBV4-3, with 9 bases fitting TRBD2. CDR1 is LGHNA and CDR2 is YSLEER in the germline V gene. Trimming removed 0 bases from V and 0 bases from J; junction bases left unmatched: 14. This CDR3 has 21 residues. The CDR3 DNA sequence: TGCGCCAGCAGCCAAGAACCACCTCCATTTAGCGGGGGACCGAACACCGGGGAGCTGTTTTTT. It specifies CASSQEPPPFSGGPNTGELFF.